This is a list of T cell receptor beta chains from one sample in a study of T cell responses to AZD1222 COVID-19 vaccine. Profiled with immunoSEQ multiplex PCR; TCRdb holds only in-frame clones, not every one. The table shows tens of thousands of clones, with 91% occurring only once. The specimen was peripheral blood, collected on day 0 of MenACWY control vaccination. The receptors come from an adult in good health. Both conserved end residues are part of each CDR3. Fields, in order: D gene, J gene, V gene, clone size, CDR3 DNA, CDR3 protein. The D gene is left open where the match is weak. Clone size is shown for a subset of rows, as once, few, many or a class of expanded clone.

>TRBD1|TRBJ2-3|TRBV7-9|NA
TGTGCCAGCAGCTTAGGGTCGGGACAGGGAAGGACAGATACGCAGTATTTT
CASSLGSGQGRTDTQYF
>NA|TRBJ2-7|TRBV7-9|NA
TGTGCCAGCAGCTTAGGGTTGGGAGGCTACGAGCAGTACTTC
CASSLGLGGYEQYF
>NA|TRBJ1-3|TRBV20-1|NA
TGCAGTGCTAGTCCCCCCGGGGCTGGAAACACCATATATTTT
CSASPPGAGNTIYF
>NA|TRBJ1-2|TRBV20-1|once
TGCAGTGCTGACAGTAACTATGGCTACACCTTC
CSADSNYGYTF
>NA|TRBJ2-1|TRBV5-1|NA
TGCGCCAGCAGCTTGGCGGCAACGGGTGAGCAGTTCTTC
CASSLAATGEQFF
>NA|TRBJ1-2|TRBV12-3/TRBV12-4|NA
TGTGCCAGCAGTTCTCAGGGAAACTATGGCTACACCTTC
CASSSQGNYGYTF
>NA|TRBJ1-2|TRBV19|NA
TGTGCCAGTAGTGCCATCAACTATGGCTACACCTTC
CASSAINYGYTF
>NA|TRBJ2-2|TRBV2|NA
TGTGCCAGCAGCGCTGAGAACACCGGGGAGCTGTTTTTT
CASSAENTGELFF
>NA|TRBJ2-7|TRBV10-3|NA
TGTGCCATCAGTGAGTTCGGGTACGAGCAGTACTTC
CAISEFGYEQYF
>TRBD2|TRBJ2-7|TRBV5-1|few
TGCGCCAGCAGTTCTACCCCCGGGACTAGGCGTGTCGAGCAGTACTTC
CASSSTPGTRRVEQYF
>TRBD2|TRBJ2-3|TRBV5-1|NA
TGCGCCAGCAGCACCGGGACTAGCGGGAGCTCAGATACGCAGTATTTT
CASSTGTSGSSDTQYF
>NA|TRBJ2-1|TRBV7-3|NA
TGTGCCAGCAGCCTAGACCCTGGGAGAAACAATGAGCAGTTCTTC
CASSLDPGRNNEQFF
>NA|TRBJ1-2|TRBV6-5|once
TGTGCCAGCAGCCCACTCGTAACCAGTAACTATGGCTACACCTTC
CASSPLVTSNYGYTF
>TRBD1|TRBJ1-5|TRBV29-1|NA
TGCAGCGTTGGACAGGGGACGGGTCAGCCCCAGCATTTT
CSVGQGTGQPQHF
>NA|TRBJ2-1|TRBV9|NA
TGTGCCAGCAGCGTAGGGGACACCAGCTCCTACAATGAGCAGTTCTTC
CASSVGDTSSYNEQFF
>NA|TRBJ2-7|TRBV5-4|NA
TGTGCCAGCAGCTTGGGGGGGACTGTCCGGGGAAACGAGCAGTACTTC
CASSLGGTVRGNEQYF
>NA|TRBJ2-7|TRBV28|NA
TGTGCCAGCAGTTTATCACAGGGAATCTCCTACGAGCAGTACTTC
CASSLSQGISYEQYF
>NA|TRBJ2-7|TRBV27|once
TGTGCCAGCAGTTTAAAACAGAGCTCCTACGAGCAGTACTTC
CASSLKQSSYEQYF
>TRBD1|TRBJ2-1|TRBV5-1|once
TGCGCCAGCAGCCCCACCGCCGGGACAGGGCTGTTCTTC
CASSPTAGTGLFF
>NA|TRBJ2-3|TRBV5-5|NA
TGTGCCAGCAGCCAGGACGGAGGATACACAGATACGCAGTATTTT
CASSQDGGYTDTQYF
>NA|TRBJ2-1|TRBV5-1|NA
TGCGCCAGCAGCAACCAGGCTAGCGATGAGCAGTTCTTC
CASSNQASDEQFF
>TRBD1|TRBJ1-1|TRBV6-4|NA
TGTGCCAGTTCCCAAGACAGGGGCACTGAAGCTTTCTTT
CASSQDRGTEAFF